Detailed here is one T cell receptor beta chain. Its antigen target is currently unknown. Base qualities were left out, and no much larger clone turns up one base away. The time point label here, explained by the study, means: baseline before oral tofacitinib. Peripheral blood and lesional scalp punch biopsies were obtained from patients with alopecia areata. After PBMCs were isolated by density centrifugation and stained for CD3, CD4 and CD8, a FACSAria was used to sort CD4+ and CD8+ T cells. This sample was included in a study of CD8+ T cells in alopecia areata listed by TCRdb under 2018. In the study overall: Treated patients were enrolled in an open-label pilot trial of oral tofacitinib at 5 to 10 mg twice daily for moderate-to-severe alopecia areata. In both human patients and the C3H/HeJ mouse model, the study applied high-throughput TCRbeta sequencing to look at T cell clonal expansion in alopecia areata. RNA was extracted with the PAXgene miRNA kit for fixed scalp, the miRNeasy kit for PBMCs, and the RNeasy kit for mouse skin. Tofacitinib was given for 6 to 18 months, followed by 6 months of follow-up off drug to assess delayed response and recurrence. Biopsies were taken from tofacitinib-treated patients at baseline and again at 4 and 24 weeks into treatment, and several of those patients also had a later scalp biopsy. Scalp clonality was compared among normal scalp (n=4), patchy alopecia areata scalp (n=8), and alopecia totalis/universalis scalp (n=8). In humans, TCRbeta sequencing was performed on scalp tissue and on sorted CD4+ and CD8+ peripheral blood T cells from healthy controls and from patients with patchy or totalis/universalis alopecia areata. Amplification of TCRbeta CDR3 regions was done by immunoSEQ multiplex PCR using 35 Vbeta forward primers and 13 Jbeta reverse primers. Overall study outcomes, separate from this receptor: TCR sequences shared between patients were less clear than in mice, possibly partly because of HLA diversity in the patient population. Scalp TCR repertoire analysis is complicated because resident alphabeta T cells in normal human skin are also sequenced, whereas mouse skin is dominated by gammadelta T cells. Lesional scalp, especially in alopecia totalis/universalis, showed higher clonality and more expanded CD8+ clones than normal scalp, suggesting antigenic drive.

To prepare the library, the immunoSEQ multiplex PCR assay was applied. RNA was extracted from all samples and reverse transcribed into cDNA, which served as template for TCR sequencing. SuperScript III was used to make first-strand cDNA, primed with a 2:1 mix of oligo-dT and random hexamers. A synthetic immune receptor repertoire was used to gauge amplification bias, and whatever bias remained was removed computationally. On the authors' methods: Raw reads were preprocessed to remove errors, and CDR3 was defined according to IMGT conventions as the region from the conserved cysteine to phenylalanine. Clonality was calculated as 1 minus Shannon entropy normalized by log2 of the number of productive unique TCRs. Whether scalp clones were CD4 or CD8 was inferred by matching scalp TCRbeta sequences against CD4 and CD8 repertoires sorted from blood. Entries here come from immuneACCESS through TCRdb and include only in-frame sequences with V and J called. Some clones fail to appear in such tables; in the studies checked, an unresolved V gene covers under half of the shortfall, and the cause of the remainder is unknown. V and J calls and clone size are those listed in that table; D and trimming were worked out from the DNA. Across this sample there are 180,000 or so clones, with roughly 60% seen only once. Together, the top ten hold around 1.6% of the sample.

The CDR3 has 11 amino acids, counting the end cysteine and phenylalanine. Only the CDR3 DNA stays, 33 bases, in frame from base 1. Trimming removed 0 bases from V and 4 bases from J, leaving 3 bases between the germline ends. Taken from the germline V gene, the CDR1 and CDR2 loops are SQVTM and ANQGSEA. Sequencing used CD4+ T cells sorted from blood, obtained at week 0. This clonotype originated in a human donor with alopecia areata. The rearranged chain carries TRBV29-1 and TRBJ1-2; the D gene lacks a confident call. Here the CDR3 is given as CSVEDLYGYTF. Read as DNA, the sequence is TGCAGCGTTGAAGATCTCTATGGCTACACCTTC.